This is a list of T cell receptor beta chains from one sample in a study of T cells in localized non-small cell lung cancer. Generated by immunoSEQ multiplex PCR, the TCRdb table keeps only in-frame clones and is missing some. The sample consists of approximately 83,000 clones, roughly 91% of them appearing once. The input for sequencing was PBMCs, taken before any cancer treatment. These receptors were obtained from a woman between 40 and 69 years old with stage II squamous cell lung carcinoma. The CDR3 runs from the conserved cysteine through the conserved F or W. D genes are given only for firm matches. Size is omitted from some rows. Given values are once, few, many or a class for expanded clones.

j_call,cdr3_length,clone_size,v_call,d_call,cdr3_aa,cdr3_nt
TRBJ2-5,15,few,TRBV7-6,NA,CASSFGNGGLETQYF,TGTGCCAGCAGCTTCGGTAACGGGGGCTTAGAGACCCAGTACTTC
TRBJ1-2,18,NA,TRBV11-3,NA,CASSLSLSRTAVNYGYTF,TGTGCCAGCAGCTTAAGTCTCTCCCGGACAGCAGTTAACTATGGCTACACCTTC
TRBJ2-6,18,NA,TRBV5-1,NA,CASSLQGQGGSGANVLTF,TGCGCCAGCAGCTTACAGGGACAAGGGGGGTCTGGGGCCAACGTCCTGACTTTC
TRBJ2-1,13,once,TRBV7-6,NA,CASSLRGRDEQFF,TGTGCCAGCAGCTTAAGGGGGAGGGATGAGCAGTTCTTC
TRBJ2-1,14,NA,TRBV30,TRBD2,CAWSVAGGYNEQFF,TGTGCCTGGAGTGTAGCGGGAGGCTACAATGAGCAGTTCTTC
TRBJ2-5,16,NA,TRBV6-6,TRBD2,CASRGLAGGSGETQYF,TGTGCCAGCAGGGGACTAGCGGGGGGTAGTGGAGAGACCCAGTACTTC
TRBJ2-5,15,NA,TRBV27,NA,CASSPLDRTQETQYF,TGTGCCAGCAGTCCACTTGACAGGACTCAAGAGACCCAGTACTTC
TRBJ1-1,15,NA,TRBV7-8,NA,CASSLGEARNTEAFF,TGTGCCAGCAGCTTAGGTGAGGCTAGGAACACTGAAGCTTTCTTT
TRBJ1-2,11,NA,TRBV29-1,TRBD1,CSVRDRDFYTF,TGCAGCGTCCGGGACAGAGATTTCTACACCTTC
TRBJ2-2,15,NA,TRBV5-1,NA,CASSLESWNTGELFF,TGCGCCAGCAGCTTGGAAAGTTGGAACACCGGGGAGCTGTTTTTT
TRBJ1-6,18,NA,TRBV7-6,TRBD1,CASSLRQGADRGNSPLHF,TGTGCCAGCAGCTTAAGGCAGGGGGCGGACAGGGGGAATTCACCCCTCCACTTT
TRBJ2-7,17,few,TRBV30,TRBD1,CAWSVAGTGSYTYEQYF,TGTGCCTGGAGTGTCGCTGGGACAGGGTCGTACACCTACGAGCAGTACTTC
TRBJ2-1,13,once,TRBV15,NA,CATREGVSNEQFF,TGTGCCACCCGAGAGGGGGTGAGCAATGAGCAGTTCTTC
TRBJ2-2,15,NA,TRBV6-5,TRBD1,CASSATGGITGELFF,TGTGCCAGCAGTGCGACAGGGGGAATCACCGGGGAGCTGTTTTTT
TRBJ1-5,14,NA,TRBV5-1,NA,CASSFKAGDQPQHF,TGCGCCAGCAGCTTTAAGGCAGGGGATCAGCCCCAGCATTTT
TRBJ1-2,15,NA,TRBV5-1,NA,CASSLSGSGSYGYTF,TGCGCCAGCAGCCTTTCAGGATCGGGGTCCTATGGCTACACCTTC
TRBJ1-1,15,NA,TRBV6-5,NA,CASSYSTGAYAEAFF,TGTGCCAGCAGTTACTCAACGGGGGCTTACGCTGAAGCTTTCTTT
TRBJ1-3,16,NA,TRBV4-2,TRBD1,CASSQLARTGGNTIYF,TGTGCCAGCAGCCAGCTCGCCAGGACAGGAGGAAACACCATATATTTT
TRBJ2-1,14,NA,TRBV5-4,NA,CASSFPSDDNEQFF,TGTGCCAGCAGCTTCCCTAGCGACGACAATGAGCAGTTCTTC
TRBJ1-3,15,once,TRBV25-1,TRBD1,CASRDDRVGGNTIYF,TGTGCCAGCAGGGACGACAGGGTAGGAGGAAACACCATATATTTT
TRBJ2-1,16,NA,TRBV7-2,TRBD2,CASSLAAGGPFNEQFF,TGTGCCAGCAGCTTAGCAGCGGGAGGGCCGTTCAATGAGCAGTTCTTC
TRBJ1-1,14,NA,TRBV18,TRBD1,CASSPDRGNTEAFF,TGTGCCAGCTCCCCGGACAGGGGGAACACTGAAGCTTTCTTT
TRBJ1-1,17,NA,TRBV10-3,TRBD1,CAAQPQPETGGSTEAFF,TGTGCCGCCCAACCGCAACCGGAGACAGGGGGGTCCACTGAAGCTTTCTTT
TRBJ2-3,16,NA,TRBV10-3,TRBD1,CAISEEDRGDTDTQYF,TGTGCCATCAGTGAGGAGGACAGGGGGGACACAGATACGCAGTATTTT
TRBJ1-1,12,NA,TRBV6-1,NA,CASSGNSFDAFF,TGTGCCAGCAGTGGAAACAGTTTCGATGCTTTCTTT
TRBJ1-3,13,NA,TRBV29-1,NA,CSVADSNGNTIYF,TGCAGCGTGGCGGACAGTAATGGAAACACCATATATTTT
TRBJ2-1,14,NA,TRBV2,NA,CASSPGRTNNEQFF,TGTGCCAGCAGTCCGGGGAGAACGAATAATGAGCAGTTCTTC
TRBJ1-4,13,few,TRBV29-1,TRBD1,CSVEGHGQAQLFF,TGCAGCGTTGAAGGCCATGGACAGGCGCAACTGTTTTTT
TRBJ1-6,15,NA,TRBV18,NA,CASSPQQVVNSPLHF,TGTGCCAGCTCACCTCAGCAGGTCGTCAATTCACCCCTCCACTTT
TRBJ1-1,13,NA,TRBV28,NA,CATILQGSSEAFF,TGTGCCACCATCCTCCAGGGAAGTTCTGAAGCTTTCTTT
TRBJ2-7,15,NA,TRBV4-1,NA,CASSRRSGISYEQYF,TGCGCCAGCAGCCGACGATCAGGGATCTCCTACGAGCAGTACTTC
TRBJ2-7,11,NA,TRBV28,TRBD1,CASSSGTGWYF,TGTGCCAGCAGTTCCGGGACAGGGTGGTACTTC